This record looks at one T cell receptor beta chain sequence and its context. Its antigen is still unknown. These data belong to a study of T cell responses to AZD1222 COVID-19 vaccine. Overall study context: Analysis merged second doses at about 4 or about 12 weeks.

TCRdb's table, derived via immunoSEQ multiplex PCR, lists solely in-frame clones and lacks some. The sample has about 110,000 clones, about 90% seen once; the top ten hold 7.5%. Study-wide results and limits: Repertoire sampling happened only post peak T cell response.

Trimming removed 3 bases from V and 2 bases from J; junction bases left unmatched: 1. The CDR3 runs to 15 residues. The V gene's germline CDR1 is SGHTA and CDR2 FQGNSA. The source is an adult in good health. Sequencing was performed on peripheral blood, taken on day 0 of AZD1222 vaccination. The genes are TRBV7-2 and TRBJ1-5, with 10 bases that match TRBD1. CDR3 protein: CASSFGTGGNQPQHF. CDR3 DNA: TGTGCCAGCAGCTTTGGGACAGGGGGCAATCAGCCCCAGCATTTT.